These 31 T cell receptor beta chains originate from one sample sequenced in a study of blood T cell repertoires in COVID-19. The method was immunoSEQ multiplex PCR; TCRdb's version includes in-frame clones alone and lacks a portion of them. The sample has roughly 260,000 clones; about nine tenths are singletons. Sequencing input: peripheral blood. These receptors were collected from a person aged 18-29 years with COVID-19, enrolled during active disease.

In DNA form, the CDR3 reads TGCGCCAGCAGCCAAGATCCGGGAGGGAACACAGATACGCAGTATTTT. Translated, it gives CASSQDPGGNTDTQYF. The chain has TRBV4-1 and TRBJ2-3; TRBD2 matches at 8 bases. The CDR3 is 16 amino acids. In germline, CDR1 is MGHRA, CDR2 YSYEKL. J lost 2 bases, V lost 0 bases, and 4 bases had no gene match.

The V call is TRBV30, the J call TRBJ1-3; TRBD1 aligns across 11 bases. The CDR3 length is 20 residues. V lost 7 bases, J lost 1 base, and 21 bases stayed unmatched. Germline CDR1 and CDR2: GTSNPN and SVGIG (reference sequence). CDR3 in amino acids: CASERGFAWTGGASGNTIYF. CDR3 nucleotides: TGTGCCTCGGAGAGAGGATTCGCCTGGACAGGGGGCGCGTCTGGAAACACCATATATTTT.

This chain connects TRBV11-3 to TRBJ2-1, with D unresolved. Trimming removed 1 base at V and 6 bases at J, with 10 bases between. CDR3 length: 14 amino acids. CDR1 and CDR2 (germline): SGHNT, YENEEA. CDR3 sequence: CASSLAGFPNEQFF. CDR3 in DNA: TGTGCCAGCAGCTTAGCCGGGTTTCCCAATGAGCAGTTCTTC.

This clone was seen just once. The chain has TRBV27 and TRBJ2-7; D possibly corresponds to TRBD2 (6 bases). From germline, CDR1 is MNHEY and CDR2 SMNVEV (reference sequence). This CDR3 is built from 14 residues. The V gene lost 6 bases and the J gene lost 2 bases, with 14 bases spanning the gap. This chain's CDR3 is CASRATSYTYEQYF. As DNA, the CDR3 is TGTGCCAGCAGAGCAACTAGCTATACCTACGAGCAGTACTTC.

The rearrangement joins TRBV30 to TRBJ2-6, with a weak D call TRBD2 (6 bases). V dropped 6 bases and J dropped 4 bases, with 19 bases sitting between them. The germline V gene has CDR1 GTSNPN and CDR2 SVGIG (reference sequence). The CDR3 has 16 amino acids. The CDR3 here is CACVPIGDSGANVLTF. In DNA form, the CDR3 reads TGTGCCTGTGTTCCCATCGGGGACTCGGGGGCCAACGTCCTGACTTTC. The whole variable domain, filled in from reference TRBV30 and TRBJ2-6, reads SQTIHQWPATLVQPVGSPLSLECTVEGTSNPNLYWYRQAAGRGLQLLFYSVGIGQISSEVPQNLSASRPQDRQFILSSKKLLLSDSGFYLCACVPIGDSGANVLTFGAGSRLTVL.

The chain links TRBV6-5 to TRBJ2-5; D gene uncertain. CDR3 length equals 10 residues. The germline V gene has CDR1 MNHEY and CDR2 SVGAGI. CDR3 sequence reads: CVTGQETQYF. The CDR3 nucleotides are TGTGTCACGGGTCAAGAGACCCAGTACTTC.

The chain couples TRBV14 to TRBJ2-7, with 11 bases that match TRBD2. This CDR3 is 15 amino acids long. CDR1 is SGHDN and CDR2 is FVKESK in the germline V gene. The V and J ends lost 0 bases and 2 bases, in that order; junction bases with no gene match: 0. CDR3 nucleotide sequence: TGTGCCAGCAGCCAAGATAGCGGGAGGGCCTACGAGCAGTACTTC. This gives the protein CASSQDSGRAYEQYF. Supplemented by reference TRBV14 and TRBJ2-7, the full variable domain reads EAGVTQFPSHSVIEKGQTVTLRCDPISGHDNLYWYRRVMGKEIKFLLHFVKESKQDESGMPNNRFLAERTGGTYSTLKVQPAELEDSGVYFCASSQDSGRAYEQYFGPGTRLTVT.

This clone was seen just once. The chain carries TRBV4-1 and TRBJ1-5, with 9 bases matching TRBD1. Germline assignment: CDR1 MGHRA and CDR2 YSYEKL. There are 15 residues in the CDR3. V was pared by 4 bases and J by 6 bases, with 7 bases of the junction left unmatched. CDR3 sequence (DNA): TGCGCCAGCAGCCCCTTACAGGGGGCGCGTCAGCCCCAGCATTTT. Amino acid sequence: CASSPLQGARQPQHF.

V gene TRBV7-2 combines with J gene TRBJ1-1; the D gene is possibly TRBD1 (6 bases). In germline, CDR1 is SGHTA, CDR2 FQGNSA. Trimming removed 2 bases from V and 1 base from J, with 8 bases in between. The CDR3 sequence is 14 residues long. The DNA for the CDR3 is TGTGCCAGCAGCTTAACCAGGGGGAACACTGAAGCTTTCTTT. This encodes CASSLTRGNTEAFF.

The gene calls are TRBV5-1 and TRBJ2-3; TRBD2 matches 13 bases. CDR1 is SGHRS, CDR2 YFSETQ, per germline. This CDR3 is built from 22 residues. The V gene end was trimmed by 4 bases and the J gene end by 1 base; junction bases not matched to a gene: 21. The DNA of the CDR3 is TGCGCCAGCAGCGCATATAGGACTAGCGGGAGTACGGTGGGTTTTGGCACAGATACGCAGTATTTT. The encoded protein is CASSAYRTSGSTVGFGTDTQYF. The complete variable domain, with remaining parts taken from reference TRBV5-1 and TRBJ2-3, reads KAGVTQTPRYLIKTRGQQVTLSCSPISGHRSVSWYQQTPGQGLQFLFEYFSETQRNKGNFPGRFSGRQFSNSRSEMNVSTLELGDSALYLCASSAYRTSGSTVGFGTDTQYFGPGTRLTVL.

J is TRBJ2-7 and V is TRBV27; TRBD1 aligns across 10 bases. This CDR3 is 15 amino acids long. V dropped 3 bases and J dropped 3; count of bases not matched to a gene: 5. CDR1 and CDR2 from the germline V gene are MNHEY and SMNVEV (reference sequence). The CDR3 here is CASSFRQGAVYEQYF. The CDR3 region has the DNA TGTGCCAGCAGTTTCCGACAGGGGGCGGTCTACGAGCAGTACTTC.

The chain uses TRBV30 and TRBJ1-4, with D maybe TRBD1 (6 bases). V was shortened by 4 bases and J by 4 bases, with 10 bases between the two germline ends. The CDR3 runs 13 residues. Germline lookup yields CDR1 GTSNPN and CDR2 SVGIG (reference sequence). Here the CDR3 reads CAWKGQLNEKLFF. The CDR3, as DNA: TGTGCCTGGAAGGGACAACTTAATGAAAAACTGTTTTTT.

V gene TRBV6-5 combines with J gene TRBJ2-3; 11 bases map to TRBD2. Germline-derived CDR1 and CDR2 are MNHEY and SVGAGI. CDR3 size: 13 residues. V dropped 10 bases and J dropped 1; count of bases not matched to a gene: 1. The CDR3 here is CAIAGGGTDTQYF. CDR3 bases: TGTGCCATAGCGGGAGGGGGCACAGATACGCAGTATTTT.

This clone occurred once. The chain recombines TRBV18 with TRBJ2-7, with D perhaps matching TRBD2 (6 bases). CDR1 KGHSH and CDR2 LQKENI come from the germline V gene. V lost 1 base and J lost 5, with 15 bases in between. CDR3 length equals 15 residues. CDR3 nucleotide sequence: TGTGCCAGCTCACCACAGGGGCTAGCGATAGACGAGCAGTACTTC. This codes for CASSPQGLAIDEQYF.

V usage is TRBV4-1 and J usage is TRBJ2-3, with 8 bases that match TRBD2. This CDR3 spans 14 amino acids. V lost 3 bases and J lost 6; bases outside the gene matches: 5. Looked up from germline, CDR1 is MGHRA and CDR2 is YSYEKL. In DNA, the CDR3 is TGCGCCAGCAGCCATCAGCGGGAGCGGGATACGCAGTATTTT. It is translated as CASSHQRERDTQYF.

The V gene is TRBV21-1, the J gene TRBJ2-1; the DNA was not compared with TRBD1, the D call given in the table. TRBV21-1 is termed a pseudogene. The CDR3 loop spans 15 amino acids. Here the CDR3 reads CASIFRTGDNNEQFF. The CDR3 nucleotides read TGTGCCAGCATTTTTCGGACAGGGGATAACAATGAGCAGTTCTTC.

V is TRBV24-1 and J is TRBJ1-3; D call uncertain. Per germline, CDR1 KGHDR and CDR2 SFDVKD. V dropped 2 bases and J dropped 0 bases, with 10 bases sitting between them. The CDR3 contains 16 residues. CDR3 in amino acids: CATSDSAASSGNTIYF. The CDR3 coding sequence is TGTGCCACCAGTGATTCCGCAGCGAGCTCTGGAAACACCATATATTTT.

The chain uses TRBV3-1 (or the pseudogene TRBV3-2) and TRBJ2-1; 10 nucleotides match TRBD2. Germline-derived CDR1 and CDR2 are LGHDT and YNNKEL (reference sequence). Unmatched junction bases numbered 6, after V lost 4 bases and J lost 6 bases. The CDR3 is 15 residues long. CDR3 sequence (DNA): TGTGCCAGCAGCCCTAGGACTAGCGGAGGCAATGAGCAGTTCTTC. Translating gives CASSPRTSGGNEQFF.

The V call is TRBV5-1, the J call TRBJ2-1, with D perhaps TRBD2 (6 bases). The CDR3 sequence is 14 residues long. Germline CDR1 is SGHRS and CDR2 is YFSETQ. V gave up 3 bases and J gave up 4 bases, with 11 bases separating them. CDR3 nucleotide sequence: TGCGCCAGCAGCTCGGGGACTCTTTACAATGAGCAGTTCTTC. It yields the protein CASSSGTLYNEQFF.

The chain carries TRBV20-1 and TRBJ2-1, with a possible D match to TRBD2 (6 bases). Germline assignment: CDR1 DFQATT and CDR2 SNEGSKA (reference sequence). Trimming removed 3 bases at V and 2 bases at J, with 11 bases between. This CDR3 contains 14 residues. CDR3 sequence: CSASRGEAYNEQFF. The CDR3 DNA follows: TGCAGTGCTAGTCGAGGGGAGGCCTACAATGAGCAGTTCTTC.

This clone was seen once. The chain carries TRBV18 and TRBJ2-5; 7 bases are a match to TRBD2. The CDR3 sequence is 13 residues long. V was clipped by 8 bases and J by 2 bases; unmatched bases: 5. Germline values: CDR1 KGHSH, CDR2 LQKENI. CDR3 region: CASKTGGQETQYF. The DNA for the CDR3 is TGTGCCAGCAAAACGGGGGGTCAAGAGACCCAGTACTTC.

V usage is TRBV23-1 and J usage is TRBJ1-5; D possibly corresponds to TRBD1 (5 bases). TRBV23-1 counts as an open reading frame of uncertain function. The CDR3 runs to 17 residues. Trimming removed 0 bases from V and 4 bases from J, with 16 bases in between. CDR3 nucleotide sequence: TGCGCCAGCAGTCAATCTAGGCGGACGGACAAAAATCAGCCCCAGCATTTT. Its protein is CASSQSRRTDKNQPQHF.

J is TRBJ2-7 and V is TRBV7-2; TRBD2 might be the D (5 bases). CDR1 is SGHTA, CDR2 FQGNSA, per germline. The CDR3 contains 15 residues. V was pared by 6 bases and J by 1 base, with 16 bases between. The CDR3 nucleotides are TGTGCCAGCAGTTCCCTGACGGGAATTTCCTACGAGCAGTACTTC. Its protein is CASSSLTGISYEQYF.

This chain uses TRBV14 with TRBJ2-7; D remains ambiguous. This CDR3 is built from 14 residues. CDR1 SGHDN and CDR2 FVKESK come from the germline V gene. V was pared by 0 bases and J by 3 bases, with 9 bases between. CDR3 DNA sequence: TGTGCCAGCAGCCAAGATGCTATAAACTACGAGCAGTACTTC. Translated, it gives CASSQDAINYEQYF.

This chain joins TRBV7-2 and TRBJ2-1, with 7 bases fitting TRBD1. Germline V gives CDR1 SGHTA, CDR2 FQGNSA. The CDR3 spans 15 residues. V lost 7 bases and J lost 10; bases outside the gene matches: 16. This CDR3 is CASMSSRDRVLEQFF. The DNA of the CDR3 is TGTGCCAGCATGTCCTCTCGTGACAGGGTCCTAGAGCAGTTCTTC.

The chain employs TRBV27 and TRBJ2-7, with D maybe TRBD1 (5 bases). The CDR3 contains 15 residues. Germline CDR1 reads MNHEY; CDR2 reads SMNVEV (reference sequence). The V end lost 2 bases, the J end lost 3 bases, and 14 bases lay between the germline ends. The CDR3 coding sequence is TGTGCCAGCAGTTTACGGCAGGGTCTAGGCTACGAGCAGTACTTC. Its translation: CASSLRQGLGYEQYF.

The chain is built from TRBV7-7 and TRBJ2-3; 7 bases align to TRBD2. The germline V gene encodes CDR1 SSHAT and CDR2 FNYEAQ (reference sequence). This CDR3 spans 13 amino acids. With V trimmed by 4 bases and J by 5 bases, 3 bases remained unmatched. The CDR3 DNA follows: TGTGCCAGCAGCTCGGGACTAAGAGATACGCAGTATTTT. This gives the protein CASSSGLRDTQYF.

This chain's CDR3 is CASSPEREWGNEQFF. CDR3 nucleotides: TGTGCCAGCAGTCCTGAGCGGGAGTGGGGGAATGAGCAGTTCTTC. V and J are TRBV2 and TRBJ2-1; TRBD2 matches 8 bases. The CDR3 contains 15 residues. Germline V gene data show CDR1 as SNHLY and CDR2 as FYNNEI. V shed 5 bases and J 7 bases; nucleotides not matched to a gene: 10.

The chain has TRBV7-2 and TRBJ2-3; 7 bases are shared with TRBD1. Germline V CDR1 and CDR2: SGHTA, FQGNSA. J gave up 4 bases and V 1 base, and 5 bases lay outside the gene matches. The CDR3 consists of 15 residues. The CDR3 nucleotides read TGTGCCAGCAGCTTAGGGTTCGGACAGGCAGATACGCAGTATTTT. As protein: CASSLGFGQADTQYF.

The V call is TRBV4-3, the J call TRBJ2-7, with 9 nucleotides matching TRBD1. The CDR3 is 14 amino acids. The J segment lost 6 bases and the V segment lost 4 bases, leaving 7 bases of the junction unmatched. In germline, CDR1 is LGHNA, CDR2 YSLEER. CDR3 loop: CASSPGTGSFEQYF. CDR3 DNA: TGCGCCAGCAGCCCCGGGACAGGGAGTTTCGAGCAGTACTTC.

This clone has only one observation. The chain recombines TRBV6-5 with TRBJ2-5; weak D call: TRBD1 (7 bases). This CDR3 contains 15 residues. V shed 6 bases and J shed 4 bases, with 18 bases lying between them. Germline V gene data show CDR1 as MNHEY and CDR2 as SVGAGI. The CDR3 nucleotides are TGTGCCAGCAGCGGAACTACAGGGGACTCAGAGACCCAGTACTTC. It translates to CASSGTTGDSETQYF.